A selection of T cell receptor beta chains follows, all from one sample in a study of shared clonotypes between healthy human individuals. Some clones are missing from TCRdb's copy, which holds only in-frame ones; the method was immunoSEQ multiplex PCR. The table shows over 2,000,000 clones, with about 94% occurring only once. Source material: naive CD8+ T cells from PBMCs. These receptors originate from a man between 18 and 35 years old in good health. Some clones in this sample may be carry-over from other donors' samples. CDR3s include the opening cysteine and the closing phenylalanine or tryptophan. Each record gives: CDR3 protein, CDR3 DNA, D gene, J gene, clone size, V gene. The D gene is left open where the match is weak. Expanded clones get a size class; other rows say once, few or many, or leave the size out.

cdr3_aa: CASSSGTSGRGEQYF
cdr3_nt: TGTGCCAGCAGTTCCGGGACTAGCGGGAGAGGCGAGCAGTACTTC
d_call: TRBD2
j_call: TRBJ2-7
clone_size: -
v_call: TRBV27

cdr3_aa: CASSLEGANYGYTF
cdr3_nt: TGTGCCAGCAGCTTGGAAGGGGCCAACTATGGCTACACCTTC
d_call: -
j_call: TRBJ1-2
clone_size: -
v_call: TRBV5-4

cdr3_aa: CASSPTGRSGRGPETQYF
cdr3_nt: TGTGCCAGCAGCCCAACGGGGAGGAGCGGGAGGGGTCCAGAGACCCAGTACTTC
d_call: TRBD2
j_call: TRBJ2-5
clone_size: -
v_call: TRBV7-3

cdr3_aa: CASSLGVRGTETQYF
cdr3_nt: TGTGCCAGCAGCTTAGGGGTGCGGGGGACAGAGACCCAGTACTTC
d_call: TRBD2
j_call: TRBJ2-5
clone_size: -
v_call: TRBV7-6

cdr3_aa: CASSLVSGLPYEQYF
cdr3_nt: TGTGCCAGCAGCTTAGTGTCCGGGTTACCCTACGAGCAGTACTTC
d_call: -
j_call: TRBJ2-7
clone_size: -
v_call: TRBV7-9

cdr3_aa: CASSRTGANEKLFF
cdr3_nt: TGTGCCAGCAGTCGGACGGGAGCTAATGAAAAACTGTTTTTT
d_call: -
j_call: TRBJ1-4
clone_size: -
v_call: TRBV27

cdr3_aa: CASSQQTGGYGYTF
cdr3_nt: TGCGCCAGCAGCCAACAAACAGGGGGATATGGCTACACCTTC
d_call: TRBD1
j_call: TRBJ1-2
clone_size: -
v_call: TRBV4-3

cdr3_aa: CSVTGTTNFYGYTF
cdr3_nt: TGCAGCGTAACCGGGACAACGAATTTCTATGGCTACACCTTC
d_call: -
j_call: TRBJ1-2
clone_size: -
v_call: TRBV29-1

cdr3_aa: CASSFSGGNTEAFF
cdr3_nt: TGTGCCAGCAGCTTCTCCGGGGGAAACACTGAAGCTTTCTTT
d_call: -
j_call: TRBJ1-1
clone_size: -
v_call: TRBV7-9

cdr3_aa: CASSPSQAGNQPQHF
cdr3_nt: TGTGCCAGCTCACCATCCCAGGCGGGCAATCAGCCCCAGCATTTT
d_call: -
j_call: TRBJ1-5
clone_size: -
v_call: TRBV18

cdr3_aa: CASSLGQSSTDTQYF
cdr3_nt: TGTGCCAGCAGCTTGGGACAGTCTAGCACAGATACGCAGTATTTT
d_call: -
j_call: TRBJ2-3
clone_size: -
v_call: TRBV5-6

cdr3_aa: CATSIVRDTESEKLFF
cdr3_nt: TGTGCCACCAGCATCGTCCGGGACACCGAAAGTGAAAAACTGTTTTTT
d_call: -
j_call: TRBJ1-4
clone_size: -
v_call: TRBV15

cdr3_aa: CASSFPGTPEQYF
cdr3_nt: TGTGCCAGCAGCTTCCCCGGGACACCCGAGCAGTACTTC
d_call: -
j_call: TRBJ2-7
clone_size: -
v_call: TRBV7-2

cdr3_aa: CASSSVWRAGSGGSYEQYF
cdr3_nt: TGTGCCAGCAGCTCCGTCTGGAGGGCGGGAAGCGGGGGTTCCTACGAGCAGTACTTC
d_call: TRBD2
j_call: TRBJ2-7
clone_size: -
v_call: TRBV7-9

cdr3_aa: CASVISGSQETQYF
cdr3_nt: TGTGCCAGCGTGATTAGCGGGTCGCAAGAGACCCAGTACTTC
d_call: TRBD2
j_call: TRBJ2-5
clone_size: -
v_call: TRBV27

cdr3_aa: CALRGALNTEAFF
cdr3_nt: TGTGCCCTCAGAGGGGCGCTGAACACTGAAGCTTTCTTT
d_call: -
j_call: TRBJ1-1
clone_size: -
v_call: TRBV10-3

cdr3_aa: CASSLGPSRASRTQYF
cdr3_nt: TGTGCCAGCAGCTTAGGTCCGTCCAGGGCAAGTCGGACCCAGTACTTC
d_call: -
j_call: TRBJ2-5
clone_size: once
v_call: TRBV7-2

cdr3_aa: CASSPRTGEGTEAFF
cdr3_nt: TGTGCCAGCAGTCCCCGGACAGGGGAAGGCACTGAAGCTTTCTTT
d_call: TRBD1
j_call: TRBJ1-1
clone_size: -
v_call: TRBV27

cdr3_aa: CASSWAGVFGEQFF
cdr3_nt: TGTGCCAGCAGTTGGGCGGGAGTGTTTGGTGAGCAGTTCTTC
d_call: TRBD2
j_call: TRBJ2-1
clone_size: -
v_call: TRBV27

cdr3_aa: CASSVGQGFNQPQHF
cdr3_nt: TGTGCCAGCAGCGTAGGACAGGGGTTCAATCAGCCCCAGCATTTT
d_call: TRBD1
j_call: TRBJ1-5
clone_size: -
v_call: TRBV9

cdr3_aa: CASSPAMGDYGYTF
cdr3_nt: TGTGCCAGCAGTCCCGCAATGGGAGACTATGGCTACACCTTC
d_call: -
j_call: TRBJ1-2
clone_size: -
v_call: TRBV27

cdr3_aa: CASSDTSGIVETQYF
cdr3_nt: TGTGCCAGCAGTGACACTAGCGGGATTGTGGAGACCCAGTACTTC
d_call: TRBD2
j_call: TRBJ2-5
clone_size: -
v_call: TRBV2

cdr3_aa: CASSPRVLQETQYF
cdr3_nt: TGTGCCAGCAGTCCCAGGGTCCTGCAAGAGACCCAGTACTTC
d_call: -
j_call: TRBJ2-5
clone_size: -
v_call: TRBV27

cdr3_aa: CASSSLAGGVYDEQFF
cdr3_nt: TGTGCCAGCAGTTCATTAGCGGGAGGAGTCTACGATGAGCAGTTCTTC
d_call: TRBD2
j_call: TRBJ2-1
clone_size: -
v_call: TRBV6-5

cdr3_aa: CASSLQETQYF
cdr3_nt: TGTGCCAGCAGTTTACAAGAGACCCAGTACTTC
d_call: -
j_call: TRBJ2-5
clone_size: -
v_call: TRBV7-9

cdr3_aa: CASSWPRQGYGYTF
cdr3_nt: TGTGCCAGCAGCTGGCCCCGACAGGGCTATGGCTACACCTTC
d_call: TRBD1
j_call: TRBJ1-2
clone_size: -
v_call: TRBV7-9

cdr3_aa: CASSVGDPRVVTQYF
cdr3_nt: TGTGCCAGCAGCGTAGGTGACCCCCGAGTGGTTACGCAGTATTTT
d_call: -
j_call: TRBJ2-3
clone_size: once
v_call: TRBV9

cdr3_aa: CASSPNLDRAATEAFF
cdr3_nt: TGTGCCAGCAGCCCAAATTTAGACAGGGCGGCCACTGAAGCTTTCTTT
d_call: TRBD1
j_call: TRBJ1-1
clone_size: -
v_call: TRBV9

cdr3_aa: CASSPLSRTGHYGYTF
cdr3_nt: TGCGCCAGCAGCCCGTTGTCACGGACAGGGCACTATGGCTACACCTTC
d_call: TRBD1
j_call: TRBJ1-2
clone_size: -
v_call: TRBV4-3

cdr3_aa: CSVVSGRGNYGYTF
cdr3_nt: TGCAGCGTTGTTAGCGGCAGGGGTAACTATGGCTACACCTTC
d_call: -
j_call: TRBJ1-2
clone_size: -
v_call: TRBV29-1

cdr3_aa: CAISVASGHEQYF
cdr3_nt: TGTGCCATCAGTGTAGCTTCTGGCCACGAGCAGTACTTC
d_call: -
j_call: TRBJ2-7
clone_size: -
v_call: TRBV10-3

cdr3_aa: CATSGEAAWGSNQPQHF
cdr3_nt: TGTGCCACCAGCGGAGAGGCCGCTTGGGGCAGCAATCAGCCCCAGCATTTT
d_call: -
j_call: TRBJ1-5
clone_size: -
v_call: TRBV15

cdr3_aa: CASSLRLAGGDTQYF
cdr3_nt: TGTGCCAGCAGTTTAAGACTAGCGGGAGGAGATACGCAGTATTTT
d_call: TRBD2
j_call: TRBJ2-3
clone_size: few
v_call: TRBV27

cdr3_aa: CASSPPTYRELAHTGELFF
cdr3_nt: TGTGCCAGCAGCCCCCCCACTTACCGGGAACTAGCGCACACCGGGGAGCTGTTTTTT
d_call: TRBD2
j_call: TRBJ2-2
clone_size: -
v_call: TRBV4-2

cdr3_aa: CASSTRQEAGNTIYF
cdr3_nt: TGTGCCAGCAGCACCCGACAGGAGGCTGGAAACACCATATATTTT
d_call: -
j_call: TRBJ1-3
clone_size: -
v_call: TRBV9

cdr3_aa: CSATVSNQPQHF
cdr3_nt: TGCAGCGCGACAGTGAGCAATCAGCCCCAGCATTTT
d_call: -
j_call: TRBJ1-5
clone_size: -
v_call: TRBV29-1

cdr3_aa: CASSYRAQGGNTIYF
cdr3_nt: TGTGCCAGCAGTTACAGGGCCCAGGGTGGAAACACCATATATTTT
d_call: -
j_call: TRBJ1-3
clone_size: -
v_call: TRBV28

cdr3_aa: CASSRLRDGSYEQYF
cdr3_nt: TGTGCCAGTAGTAGACTCCGGGACGGAAGCTACGAGCAGTACTTC
d_call: -
j_call: TRBJ2-7
clone_size: once
v_call: TRBV19

cdr3_aa: CASSFIITGELFF
cdr3_nt: TGTGCCAGCAGCTTCATTATAACCGGGGAGCTGTTTTTT
d_call: -
j_call: TRBJ2-2
clone_size: -
v_call: TRBV7-8

cdr3_aa: CASSLRQYSNQPQHF
cdr3_nt: TGTGCCAGCAGCCTCAGACAGTATAGCAATCAGCCCCAGCATTTT
d_call: -
j_call: TRBJ1-5
clone_size: -
v_call: TRBV27

cdr3_aa: CASSSGGWVNTEAFF
cdr3_nt: TGTGCCAGCAGCTCAGGGGGCTGGGTGAACACTGAAGCTTTCTTT
d_call: TRBD1
j_call: TRBJ1-1
clone_size: -
v_call: TRBV11-2

cdr3_aa: CSVELGQSEAFF
cdr3_nt: TGCAGCGTTGAACTGGGACAGTCAGAAGCTTTCTTT
d_call: TRBD1
j_call: TRBJ1-1
clone_size: -
v_call: TRBV29-1

cdr3_aa: CASRSTGNGEKLFF
cdr3_nt: TGCGCCAGCAGATCGACAGGGAACGGCGAAAAACTGTTTTTT
d_call: TRBD1
j_call: TRBJ1-4
clone_size: -
v_call: TRBV5-1

cdr3_aa: CASSDGTSGYNEQFF
cdr3_nt: TGTGCCAGCAGTGACGGGACTAGCGGATACAATGAGCAGTTCTTC
d_call: TRBD2
j_call: TRBJ2-1
clone_size: -
v_call: TRBV6-1

cdr3_aa: CASSPPENKAFF
cdr3_nt: TGTGCCAGCAGCCCCCCGGAAAATAAAGCTTTCTTT
d_call: -
j_call: TRBJ1-1
clone_size: -
v_call: TRBV9

cdr3_aa: CASSPPWEIYGYTF
cdr3_nt: TGTGCCAGCTCACCACCGTGGGAGATCTATGGCTACACCTTC
d_call: -
j_call: TRBJ1-2
clone_size: -
v_call: TRBV18

cdr3_aa: CASSEPRDREIYEQYF
cdr3_nt: TGTGCCAGCAGTGAACCGCGGGACAGGGAAATCTACGAGCAGTACTTC
d_call: TRBD1
j_call: TRBJ2-7
clone_size: -
v_call: TRBV2

cdr3_aa: CASSQVTERAQYF
cdr3_nt: TGTGCCAGCAGCCAAGTAACGGAAAGGGCCCAGTACTTC
d_call: -
j_call: TRBJ2-5
clone_size: -
v_call: TRBV14

cdr3_aa: CASSGREARETQYF
cdr3_nt: TGTGCCAGCAGTGGGCGGGAGGCTCGAGAGACCCAGTACTTC
d_call: TRBD2
j_call: TRBJ2-5
clone_size: -
v_call: TRBV2

cdr3_aa: CASSPFGGNTEAFF
cdr3_nt: TGTGCCAGCAGCCCGTTCGGGGGGAACACTGAAGCTTTCTTT
d_call: -
j_call: TRBJ1-1
clone_size: -
v_call: TRBV7-9

cdr3_aa: CASSENRGNGANVLTF
cdr3_nt: TGTGCCAGCAGCGAGAACAGGGGGAACGGGGCCAACGTCCTGACTTTC
d_call: TRBD1
j_call: TRBJ2-6
clone_size: -
v_call: TRBV9

cdr3_aa: CASSLPGKSYEQYF
cdr3_nt: TGTGCCAGCAGCTTGCCCGGGAAGTCCTACGAGCAGTACTTC
d_call: -
j_call: TRBJ2-7
clone_size: -
v_call: TRBV5-5

cdr3_aa: CASSFWTSGGDTQYF
cdr3_nt: TGTGCCAGCAGCTTCTGGACTAGCGGGGGTGATACGCAGTATTTT
d_call: TRBD2
j_call: TRBJ2-3
clone_size: -
v_call: TRBV5-6

cdr3_aa: CASSLYISASPSYEQYF
cdr3_nt: TGTGCCAGCAGCTTATATATCTCGGCGTCGCCTTCCTACGAGCAGTACTTC
d_call: -
j_call: TRBJ2-7
clone_size: -
v_call: TRBV7-2

cdr3_aa: CSVTGESSYEQYF
cdr3_nt: TGCAGCGTTACAGGGGAAAGCTCCTACGAGCAGTACTTC
d_call: TRBD1
j_call: TRBJ2-7
clone_size: -
v_call: TRBV29-1

cdr3_aa: CASSPSGGLSYEQYF
cdr3_nt: TGTGCCAGCAGCCCCAGCGGCGGGCTTTCCTACGAGCAGTACTTC
d_call: -
j_call: TRBJ2-7
clone_size: -
v_call: TRBV11-2

cdr3_aa: CASSVQGGPYEQYF
cdr3_nt: TGTGCCAGCAGCGTCCAGGGGGGACCATACGAGCAGTACTTC
d_call: -
j_call: TRBJ2-7
clone_size: -
v_call: TRBV13

cdr3_aa: CASSQEPRTGVGGYTF
cdr3_nt: TGCGCCAGCAGCCAAGAACCGAGGACAGGGGTTGGTGGCTACACCTTC
d_call: TRBD1
j_call: TRBJ1-2
clone_size: -
v_call: TRBV4-1

cdr3_aa: CASSLGDPRGELFF
cdr3_nt: TGCGCCAGCAGCTTAGGGGACCCTCGGGGAGAGCTGTTTTTT
d_call: -
j_call: TRBJ2-2
clone_size: -
v_call: TRBV5-1

cdr3_aa: CASSFDRGPGNTIYF
cdr3_nt: TGCGCCAGCAGCTTCGACAGGGGGCCTGGAAACACCATATATTTT
d_call: TRBD1
j_call: TRBJ1-3
clone_size: few
v_call: TRBV5-1